The entry that follows covers one T cell receptor (beta chain) sequence. Its matching antigen is unknown. Sequencing was performed with immunoSEQ multiplex PCR; in TCRdb, only in-frame clones are kept and a portion is missing. The table shows about 350,000 clones, with about 93% occurring only once. CDR1 is MNHEY and CDR2 is SMNVEV in the germline V gene (reference sequence). V was cut by 3 bases and J by 3 bases, with 15 bases left in between. The CDR3 length is 16 residues. Time point specified: blood from clinic visit 5 months post-surgery; TSC patient then seizure free. At least one anti-epileptic drug was given before surgery. This record comes from a study of brain T cells in children with intractable seizures. Study-wide results and limits: HCMV serostatus was not known, and viral specificity came from CDR3 similarity only.

Material: peripheral blood, obtained 4 to 6 months after surgery. The chain recombines TRBV27 with TRBJ2-1, with a tentative D call TRBD2 (6 bases). The sequence came from a boy under two years old with tuberous sclerosis and intractable seizures. The CDR3 sequence: CASSLIGRGSYNEQFF. In nucleotides, the CDR3 is TGTGCCAGCAGTTTGATAGGGCGGGGCAGCTACAATGAGCAGTTCTTC.